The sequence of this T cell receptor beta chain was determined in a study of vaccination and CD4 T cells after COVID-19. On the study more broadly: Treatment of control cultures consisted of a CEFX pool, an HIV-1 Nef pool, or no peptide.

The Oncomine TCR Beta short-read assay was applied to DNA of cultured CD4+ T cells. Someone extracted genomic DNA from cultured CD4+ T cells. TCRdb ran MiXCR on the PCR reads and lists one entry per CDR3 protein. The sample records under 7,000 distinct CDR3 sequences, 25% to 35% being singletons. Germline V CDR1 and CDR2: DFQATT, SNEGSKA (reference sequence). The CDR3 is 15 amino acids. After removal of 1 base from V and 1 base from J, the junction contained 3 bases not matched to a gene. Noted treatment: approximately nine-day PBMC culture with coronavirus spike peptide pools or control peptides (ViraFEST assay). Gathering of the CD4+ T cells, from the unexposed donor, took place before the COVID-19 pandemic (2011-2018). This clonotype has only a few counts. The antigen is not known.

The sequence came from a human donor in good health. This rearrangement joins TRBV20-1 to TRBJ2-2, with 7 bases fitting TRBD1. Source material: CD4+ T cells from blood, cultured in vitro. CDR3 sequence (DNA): TGCAGTGCTAGAGGGGGACAGCGGAACACCGGGGAGCTGTTTTTT. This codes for CSARGGQRNTGELFF.